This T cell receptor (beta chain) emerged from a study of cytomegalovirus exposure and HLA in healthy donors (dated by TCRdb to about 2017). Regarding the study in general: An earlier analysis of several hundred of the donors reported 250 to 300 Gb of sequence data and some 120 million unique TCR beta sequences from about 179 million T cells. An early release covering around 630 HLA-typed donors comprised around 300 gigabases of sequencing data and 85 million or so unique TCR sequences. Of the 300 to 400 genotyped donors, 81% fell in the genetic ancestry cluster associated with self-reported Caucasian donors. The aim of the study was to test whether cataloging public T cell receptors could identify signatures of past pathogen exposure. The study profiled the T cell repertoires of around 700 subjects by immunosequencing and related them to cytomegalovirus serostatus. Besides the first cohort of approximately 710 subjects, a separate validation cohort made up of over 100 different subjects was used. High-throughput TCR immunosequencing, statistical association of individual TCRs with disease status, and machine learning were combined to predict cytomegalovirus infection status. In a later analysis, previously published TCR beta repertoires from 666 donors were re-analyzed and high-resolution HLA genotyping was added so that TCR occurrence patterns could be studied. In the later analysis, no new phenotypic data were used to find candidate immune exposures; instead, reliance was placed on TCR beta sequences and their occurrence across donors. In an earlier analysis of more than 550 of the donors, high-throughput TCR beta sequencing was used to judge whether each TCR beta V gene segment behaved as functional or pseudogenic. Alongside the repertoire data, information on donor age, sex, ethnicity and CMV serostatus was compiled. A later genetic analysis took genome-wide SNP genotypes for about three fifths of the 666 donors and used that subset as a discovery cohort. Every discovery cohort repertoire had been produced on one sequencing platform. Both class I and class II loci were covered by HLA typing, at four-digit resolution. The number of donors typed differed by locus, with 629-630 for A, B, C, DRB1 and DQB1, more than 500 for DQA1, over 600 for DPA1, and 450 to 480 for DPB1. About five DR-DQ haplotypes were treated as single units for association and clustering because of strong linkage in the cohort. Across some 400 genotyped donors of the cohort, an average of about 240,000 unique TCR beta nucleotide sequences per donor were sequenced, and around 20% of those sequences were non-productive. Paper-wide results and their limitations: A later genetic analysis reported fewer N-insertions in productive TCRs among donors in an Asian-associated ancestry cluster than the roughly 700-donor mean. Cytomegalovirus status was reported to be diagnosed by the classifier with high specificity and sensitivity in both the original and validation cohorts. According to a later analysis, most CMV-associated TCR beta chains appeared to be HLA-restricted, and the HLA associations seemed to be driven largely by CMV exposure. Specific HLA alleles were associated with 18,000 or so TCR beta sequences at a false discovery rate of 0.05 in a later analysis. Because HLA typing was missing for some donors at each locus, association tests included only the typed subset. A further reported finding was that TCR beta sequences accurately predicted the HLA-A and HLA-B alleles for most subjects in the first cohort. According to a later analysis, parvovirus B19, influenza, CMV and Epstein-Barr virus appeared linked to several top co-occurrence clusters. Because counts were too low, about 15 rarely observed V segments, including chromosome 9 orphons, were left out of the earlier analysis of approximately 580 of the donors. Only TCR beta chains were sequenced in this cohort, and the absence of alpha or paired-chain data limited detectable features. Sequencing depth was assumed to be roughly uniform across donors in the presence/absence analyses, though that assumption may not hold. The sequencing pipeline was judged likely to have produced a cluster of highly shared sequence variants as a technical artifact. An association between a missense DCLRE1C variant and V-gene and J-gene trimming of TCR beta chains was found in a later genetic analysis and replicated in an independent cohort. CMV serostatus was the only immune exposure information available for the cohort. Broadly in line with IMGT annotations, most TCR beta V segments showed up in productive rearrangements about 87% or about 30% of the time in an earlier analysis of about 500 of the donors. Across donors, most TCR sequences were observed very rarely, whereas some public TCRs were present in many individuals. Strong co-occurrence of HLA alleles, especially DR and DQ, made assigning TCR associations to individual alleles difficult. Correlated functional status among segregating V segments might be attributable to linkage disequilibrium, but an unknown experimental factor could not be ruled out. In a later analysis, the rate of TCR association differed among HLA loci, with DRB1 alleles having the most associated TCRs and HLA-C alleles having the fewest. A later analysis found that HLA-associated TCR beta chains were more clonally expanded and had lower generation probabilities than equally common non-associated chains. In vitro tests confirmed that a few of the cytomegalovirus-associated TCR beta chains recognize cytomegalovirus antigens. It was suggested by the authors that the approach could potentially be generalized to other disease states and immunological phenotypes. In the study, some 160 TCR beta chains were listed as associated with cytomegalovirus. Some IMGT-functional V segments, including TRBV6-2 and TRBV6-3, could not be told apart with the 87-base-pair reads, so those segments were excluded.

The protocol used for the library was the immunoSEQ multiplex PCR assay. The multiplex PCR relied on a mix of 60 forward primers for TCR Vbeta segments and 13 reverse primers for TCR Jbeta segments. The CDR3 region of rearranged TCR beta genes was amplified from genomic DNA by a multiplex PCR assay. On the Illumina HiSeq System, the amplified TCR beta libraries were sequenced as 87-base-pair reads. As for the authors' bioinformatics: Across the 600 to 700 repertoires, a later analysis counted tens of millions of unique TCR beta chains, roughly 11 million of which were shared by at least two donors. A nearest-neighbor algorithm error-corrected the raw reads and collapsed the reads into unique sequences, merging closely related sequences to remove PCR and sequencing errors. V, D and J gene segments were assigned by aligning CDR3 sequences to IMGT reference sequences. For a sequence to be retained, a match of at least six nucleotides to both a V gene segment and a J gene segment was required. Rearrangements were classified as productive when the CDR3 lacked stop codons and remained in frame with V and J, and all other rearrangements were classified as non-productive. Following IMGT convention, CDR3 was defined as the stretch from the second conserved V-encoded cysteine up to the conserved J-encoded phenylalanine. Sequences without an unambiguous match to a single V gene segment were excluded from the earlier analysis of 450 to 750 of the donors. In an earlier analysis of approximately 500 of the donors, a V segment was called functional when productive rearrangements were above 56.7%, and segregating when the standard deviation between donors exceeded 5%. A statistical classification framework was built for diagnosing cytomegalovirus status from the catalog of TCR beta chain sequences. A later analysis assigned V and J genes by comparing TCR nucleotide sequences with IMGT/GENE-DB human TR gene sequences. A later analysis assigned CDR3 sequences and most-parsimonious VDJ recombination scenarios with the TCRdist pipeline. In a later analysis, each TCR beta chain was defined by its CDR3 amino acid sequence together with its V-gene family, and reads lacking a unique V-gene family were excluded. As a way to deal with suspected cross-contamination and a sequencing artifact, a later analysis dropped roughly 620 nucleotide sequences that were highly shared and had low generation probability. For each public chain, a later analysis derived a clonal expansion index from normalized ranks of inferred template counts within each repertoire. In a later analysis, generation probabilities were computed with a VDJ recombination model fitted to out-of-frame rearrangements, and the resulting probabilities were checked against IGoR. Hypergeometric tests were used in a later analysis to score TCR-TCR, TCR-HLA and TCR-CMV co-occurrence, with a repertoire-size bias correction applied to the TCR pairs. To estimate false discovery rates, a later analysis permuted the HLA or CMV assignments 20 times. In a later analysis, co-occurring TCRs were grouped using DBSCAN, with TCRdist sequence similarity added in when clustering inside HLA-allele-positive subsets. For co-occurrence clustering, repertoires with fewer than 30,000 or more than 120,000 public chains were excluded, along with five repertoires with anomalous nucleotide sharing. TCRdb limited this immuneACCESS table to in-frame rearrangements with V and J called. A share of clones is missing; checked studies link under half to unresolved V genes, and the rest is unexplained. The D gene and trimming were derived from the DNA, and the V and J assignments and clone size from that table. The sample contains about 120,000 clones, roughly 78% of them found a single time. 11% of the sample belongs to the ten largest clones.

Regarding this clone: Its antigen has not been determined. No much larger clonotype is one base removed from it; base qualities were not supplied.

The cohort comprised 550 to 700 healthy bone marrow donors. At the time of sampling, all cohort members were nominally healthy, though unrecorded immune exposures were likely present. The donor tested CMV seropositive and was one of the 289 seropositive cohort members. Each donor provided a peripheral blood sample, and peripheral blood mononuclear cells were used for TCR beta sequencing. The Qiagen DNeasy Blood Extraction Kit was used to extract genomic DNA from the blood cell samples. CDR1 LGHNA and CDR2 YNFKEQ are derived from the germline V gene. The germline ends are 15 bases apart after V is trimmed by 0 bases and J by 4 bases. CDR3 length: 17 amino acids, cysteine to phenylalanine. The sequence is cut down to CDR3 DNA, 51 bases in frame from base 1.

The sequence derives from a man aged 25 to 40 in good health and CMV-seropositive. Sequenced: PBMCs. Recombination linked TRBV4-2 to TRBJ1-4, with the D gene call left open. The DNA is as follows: TGTGCCAGCAGCCAAGATGGCGGAACCCCCTTTAATGAAAAACTGTTTTTT. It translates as CASSQDGGTPFNEKLFF.